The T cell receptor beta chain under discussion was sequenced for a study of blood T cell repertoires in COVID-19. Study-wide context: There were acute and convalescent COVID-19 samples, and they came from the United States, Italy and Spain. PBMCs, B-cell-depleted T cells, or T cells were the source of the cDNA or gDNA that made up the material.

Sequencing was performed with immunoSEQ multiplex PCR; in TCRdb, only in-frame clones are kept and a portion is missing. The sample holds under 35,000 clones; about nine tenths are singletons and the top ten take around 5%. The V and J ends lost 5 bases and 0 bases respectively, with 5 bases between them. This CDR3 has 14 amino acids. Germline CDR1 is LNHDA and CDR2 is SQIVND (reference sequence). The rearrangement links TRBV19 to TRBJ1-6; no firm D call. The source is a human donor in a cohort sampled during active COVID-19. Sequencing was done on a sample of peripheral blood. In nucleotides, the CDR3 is TGTGCCAGTAGTTCTAGCTCCTATAATTCACCCCTCCACTTT. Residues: CASSSSSYNSPLHF.